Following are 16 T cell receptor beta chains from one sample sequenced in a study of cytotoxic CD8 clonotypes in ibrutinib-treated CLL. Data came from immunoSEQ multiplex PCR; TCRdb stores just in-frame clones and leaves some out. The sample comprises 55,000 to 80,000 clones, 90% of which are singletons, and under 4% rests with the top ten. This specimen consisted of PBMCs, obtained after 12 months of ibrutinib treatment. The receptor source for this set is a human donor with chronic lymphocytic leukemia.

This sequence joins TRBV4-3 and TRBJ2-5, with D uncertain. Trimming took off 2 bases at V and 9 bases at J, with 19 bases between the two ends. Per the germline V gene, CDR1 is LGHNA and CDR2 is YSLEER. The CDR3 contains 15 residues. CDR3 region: CASSQSVLQLEAQYF. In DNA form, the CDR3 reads TGCGCCAGCAGCCAATCCGTACTTCAACTGGAAGCCCAGTACTTC.

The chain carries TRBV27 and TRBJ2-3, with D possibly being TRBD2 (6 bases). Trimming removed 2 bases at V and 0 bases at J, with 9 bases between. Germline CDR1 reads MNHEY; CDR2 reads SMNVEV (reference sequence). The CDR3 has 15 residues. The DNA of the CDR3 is TGTGCCAGCAGTTTACTACTAGCCAGCACAGATACGCAGTATTTT. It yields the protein CASSLLLASTDTQYF.

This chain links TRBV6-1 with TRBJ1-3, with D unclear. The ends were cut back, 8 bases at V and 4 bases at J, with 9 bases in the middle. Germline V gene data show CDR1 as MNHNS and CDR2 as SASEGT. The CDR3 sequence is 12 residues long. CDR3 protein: CASSSEGNTIYF. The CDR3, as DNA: TGTGCCAGCTCCTCCGAGGGAAACACCATATATTTT.

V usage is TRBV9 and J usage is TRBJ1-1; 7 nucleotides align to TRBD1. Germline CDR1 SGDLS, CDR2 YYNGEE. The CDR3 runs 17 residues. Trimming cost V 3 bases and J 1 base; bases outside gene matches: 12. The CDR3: CASSANKPGQPNTEAFF. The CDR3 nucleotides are TGTGCCAGCAGCGCGAACAAACCGGGACAGCCGAACACTGAAGCTTTCTTT.

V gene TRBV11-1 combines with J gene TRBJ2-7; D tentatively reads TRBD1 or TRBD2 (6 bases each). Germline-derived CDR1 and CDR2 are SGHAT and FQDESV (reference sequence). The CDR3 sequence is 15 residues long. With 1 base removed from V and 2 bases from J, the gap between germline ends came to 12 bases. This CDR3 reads CASSLGLGGTYEQYF. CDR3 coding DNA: TGTGCCAGCAGCTTAGGTCTAGGGGGGACCTACGAGCAGTACTTC.

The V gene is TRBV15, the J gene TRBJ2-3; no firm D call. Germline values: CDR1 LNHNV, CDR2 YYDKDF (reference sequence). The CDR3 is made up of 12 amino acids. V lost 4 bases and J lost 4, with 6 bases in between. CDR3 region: CATSTFADTQYF. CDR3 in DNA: TGTGCCACCAGCACGTTCGCAGATACGCAGTATTTT.

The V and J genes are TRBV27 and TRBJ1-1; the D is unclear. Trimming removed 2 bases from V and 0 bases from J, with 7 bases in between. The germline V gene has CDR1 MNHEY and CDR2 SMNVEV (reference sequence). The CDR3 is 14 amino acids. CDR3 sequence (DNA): TGTGCCAGCAGTTTAATTCCGTTGAACACTGAAGCTTTCTTT. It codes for CASSLIPLNTEAFF.

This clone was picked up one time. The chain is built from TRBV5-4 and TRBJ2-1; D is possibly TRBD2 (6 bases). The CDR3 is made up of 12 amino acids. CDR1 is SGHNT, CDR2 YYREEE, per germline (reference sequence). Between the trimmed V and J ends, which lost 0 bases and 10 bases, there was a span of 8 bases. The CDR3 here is CASSLAGEEQFF. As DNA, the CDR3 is TGTGCCAGCAGCTTGGCGGGAGAAGAGCAGTTCTTC.

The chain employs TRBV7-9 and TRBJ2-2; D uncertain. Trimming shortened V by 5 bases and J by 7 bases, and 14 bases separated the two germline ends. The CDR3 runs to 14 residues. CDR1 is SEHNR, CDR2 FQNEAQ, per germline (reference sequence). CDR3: CASSPKQYRGELFF. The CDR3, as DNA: TGTGCCAGCAGCCCCAAACAGTATCGCGGGGAGCTGTTTTTT.

In nucleotides, the CDR3 is TGTGCCAGTAGCCAAAGGCGGGAGAACACTGAAGCTTTCTTT. Its protein product is CASSQRRENTEAFF. The chain has TRBV19 and TRBJ1-1; D unresolved. The CDR3 spans 14 residues. V dropped 6 bases and J dropped 1 base, with 12 bases sitting between them. In germline, CDR1 is LNHDA, CDR2 SQIVND (reference sequence).

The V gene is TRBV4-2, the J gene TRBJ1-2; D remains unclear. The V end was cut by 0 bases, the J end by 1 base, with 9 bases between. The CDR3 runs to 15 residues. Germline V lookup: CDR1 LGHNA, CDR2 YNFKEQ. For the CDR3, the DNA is TGTGCCAGCAGCCAAGAACGGGCCTTTAACTATGGCTACACCTTC. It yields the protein CASSQERAFNYGYTF.

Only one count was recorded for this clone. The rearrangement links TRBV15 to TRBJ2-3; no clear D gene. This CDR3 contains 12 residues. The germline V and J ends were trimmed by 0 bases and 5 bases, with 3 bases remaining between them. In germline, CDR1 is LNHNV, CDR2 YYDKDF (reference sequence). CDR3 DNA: TGTGCCACCAGCAGAGATGAAGATACGCAGTATTTT. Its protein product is CATSRDEDTQYF.

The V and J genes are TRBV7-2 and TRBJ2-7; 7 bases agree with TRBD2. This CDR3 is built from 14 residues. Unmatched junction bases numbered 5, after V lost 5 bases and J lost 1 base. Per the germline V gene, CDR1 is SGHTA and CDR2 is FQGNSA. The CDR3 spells CASSPAGPSYEQYF. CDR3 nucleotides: TGTGCCAGCAGCCCAGCGGGACCATCCTACGAGCAGTACTTC.

The CDR3: CASSFGGGGSNQPQHF. The DNA of the CDR3 is TGTGCCAGCAGTTTTGGGGGAGGGGGGAGCAATCAGCCCCAGCATTTT. The chain uses TRBV27 and TRBJ1-5; weak D call: TRBD1 (6 bases). The CDR3 has 16 residues. Trimming cost V 3 bases and J 1 base, with 13 bases left between them. CDR1 MNHEY and CDR2 SMNVEV come from the germline V gene (reference sequence).

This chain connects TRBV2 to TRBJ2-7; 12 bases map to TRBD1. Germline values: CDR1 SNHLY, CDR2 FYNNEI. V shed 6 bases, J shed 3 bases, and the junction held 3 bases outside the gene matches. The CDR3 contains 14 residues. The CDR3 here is CASRGQGADYEQYF. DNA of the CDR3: TGTGCCAGCAGGGGACAGGGGGCTGACTACGAGCAGTACTTC.

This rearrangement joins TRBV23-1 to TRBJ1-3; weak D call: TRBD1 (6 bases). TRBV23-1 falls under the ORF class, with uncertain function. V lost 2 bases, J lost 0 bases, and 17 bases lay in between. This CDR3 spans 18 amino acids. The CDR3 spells CASSQRRGGASSGNTIYF. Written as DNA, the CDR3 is TGCGCCAGCAGTCAACGCCGGGGGGGGGCCAGCTCTGGAAACACCATATATTTT.